This T cell receptor (beta chain) is drawn from a study of shared clonotypes between healthy human individuals. Findings and caveats of the study: Generally, naive subsets (rather than memory subsets) showed larger estimated richness. Across a handful of donors, naive CD4 shared approximately 4.5%, naive CD8 more than 3%, memory CD4 over 2%, memory CD8 more than 0.35%.

CDR3 length: 15 amino acids. Germline lookup yields CDR1 SGHTA and CDR2 FQGNSA. The V segment lost 4 bases and the J segment 1 base; nucleotides outside the gene matches: 6. Every one of the donors was a Caucasian adult that lived in Nashville, Tennessee. Sequencing used immunoSEQ multiplex PCR; TCRdb keeps in-frame clones, though not all of them. The sample includes some 1 million clones, around 74% of them seen just once. A remark on this clone: Its target is unknown.

The rearrangement uses TRBV7-2 and TRBJ2-5, with 7 bases matching TRBD2. The receptor was derived from a man younger than 30 in good health. Material for sequencing was memory CD4+ T cells sorted from blood. Subset indicated: CD45RA-negative fraction. For the CDR3, the DNA is TGTGCCAGCAGCTCGGCGGGAGTCCTCCAAGAGACCCAGTACTTC. Protein product: CASSSAGVLQETQYF.